The source of this TCR beta chain is a study of T cells after yellow fever vaccination. This clonotype was counted ten times or more. Its antigen is not identified. Germline V gene lookup returns CDR1 SGHRS and CDR2 YFSETQ. CDR3 length: 15 amino acids. With 4 bases clipped from V and 0 bases from J, the junction kept 6 bases outside the gene matches. A process of 5'RACE template switching, which added a universal primer site and UMIs, was used to make TCR cDNA. TCRdb re-called the 5' RACE reads through MiXCR, storing one row per CDR3 protein. The sample records about 240,000 distinct CDR3 sequences, more than 3.5% being singletons. Broader study findings: Only a small proportion of the clonotypes turned up in both the CD4 and the CD8 compartments, likely arising from convergent recombination. Post-booster reappearance was seen for most primary-vaccination clones (about 96% CD4, 80% to 90% CD8).

Material: PBMCs, obtained 15 days after the yellow fever booster vaccination. The chain is built from TRBV5-1 and TRBJ1-1; TRBD1 matches 7 bases. The TCR originated in a man between 18 and 29 years old who received the YFV17D yellow fever vaccine. The CDR3 nucleotides are TGCGCCAGCAGCCCGATCGGACAGGTGAACACTGAAGCTTTCTTT. Its protein product is CASSPIGQVNTEAFF.